This TCR beta chain was sequenced for a study of immune evolution from preneoplasia to lung adenocarcinoma (dated by TCRdb to the early 2020s). Background on the whole study: Immune contexture across lung adenocarcinoma precursors and invasive adenocarcinoma was profiled using immune gene expression, TCR sequencing and multiplex immunofluorescence. The sample size depended on which specimens were available, not on a prior power calculation. The study reported that under 110 samples were used for TCR sequencing. Resected precursor lesions (AAH, AIS, MIA) and invasive adenocarcinomas were compared with paired morphologically normal lung tissue. The immune data were integrated with whole exome sequencing and methylation data obtained from the same cohort of nodules. POLYSOLVER was used to infer Class I HLA alleles from exome data, and LOHHLA was used to detect allele-specific HLA loss. The overall cohort comprised under 70 patients with pulmonary nodules who underwent surgical resection. TCR sequencing data were obtained from about 46 patients. The full study reports these points: The highest top T cell clone frequencies were observed in normal lung, and a progressive decrease in top T cell clone frequencies appeared to occur from AAH through AIS, MIA and invasive adenocarcinoma. Findings were based on association rather than direct causation; larger cohorts with long-term follow-up and longitudinal biopsies were deemed needed. Clonality was highest in normal lung, while later-stage lesions appeared to show lower clonality but higher T cell density and diversity. All patients were from Japan and China, so applicability to Western populations was uncertain.

As encoded in the germline V gene, CDR1 is SGHRS while CDR2 is YFSETQ. Trimmed from V: 0 bases; trimmed from J: 7 bases; junction bases lacking a gene match: 3. The CDR3 runs 13 amino acids, cysteine and phenylalanine included. Only CDR3 DNA is held: 39 bases, read in frame from base 1. The immunoSEQ hsTCRbeta Kit was used to sequence TCR beta CDR3 regions from DNA. In the original analysis: TCR sequencing data were analysed with the ImmunoSEQ Analyzer. T cell clonality was defined as 1 minus Pielou's evenness, as computed on productive rearrangements. The inverse Simpson index, applied to productive templates, was used to measure T cell diversity. T cell density was expressed as TCR beta template counts normalized to usable DNA, with usable DNA estimated by amplifying and sequencing housekeeping genes. TCR metrics were compared across histologic stages using two-sided Kruskal-Wallis tests. In its TCRdb copy, this immuneACCESS table keeps in-frame sequences only and misses some clones. Where compared with another copy, unresolved V genes explain less than half of these, and the others have no known cause. V and J calls and clone size are given by that table; D and trimming were obtained from the DNA. The sample table contains a few thousand clones; only one count was recorded for 75% to 90% of them. The ten largest clones take up around 3.1% of the sample.

The patients had resection in Japan or China between about 2013 and 2017. Two lung cancer pathologists independently confirmed the histologic diagnosis of each case on H&E slides. The AllPrep DNA/RNA FFPE Kit was used to isolate DNA from FFPE tissue. As regards this clone: Its antigen remains unidentified. Base qualities were left out, and no much larger clone turns up one base away.

Specimen: FFPE adjacent normal lung tissue. Rearrangement joined TRBV5-1 to TRBJ2-5; 7 bases in between match TRBD2. This TCR derives from a person between 65 and 80 years old with lung adenocarcinoma. Read as DNA, the sequence is TGCGCCAGCAGCTTGGGGCAGCGGGGGACCCAGTACTTC. Its amino acids are CASSLGQRGTQYF. With all but the CDR3 taken from the reference TRBV5-1 and TRBJ2-5 genes, the full variable domain is: KAGVTQTPRYLIKTRGQQVTLSCSPISGHRSVSWYQQTPGQGLQFLFEYFSETQRNKGNFPGRFSGRQFSNSRSEMNVSTLELGDSALYLCASSLGQRGTQYFGPGTRLLVL.